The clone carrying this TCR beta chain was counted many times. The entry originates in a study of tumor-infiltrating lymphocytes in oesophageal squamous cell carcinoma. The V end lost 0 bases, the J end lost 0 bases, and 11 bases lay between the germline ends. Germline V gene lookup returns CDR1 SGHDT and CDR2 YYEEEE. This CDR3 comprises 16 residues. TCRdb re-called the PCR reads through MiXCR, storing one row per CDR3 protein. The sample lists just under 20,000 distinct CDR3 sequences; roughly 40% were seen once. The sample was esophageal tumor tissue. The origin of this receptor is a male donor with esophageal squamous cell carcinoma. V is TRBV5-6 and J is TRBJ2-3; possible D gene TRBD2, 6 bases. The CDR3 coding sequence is TGTGCCAGCAGCTTGGGCTCGGGAGTAAGCACAGATACGCAGTATTTT. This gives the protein CASSLGSGVSTDTQYF.